One sample yielded the 29 T cell receptor beta chains listed below, sequenced in a study of blood T cell repertoires in COVID-19. Sequencing used immunoSEQ multiplex PCR; TCRdb keeps in-frame clones, though not all of them. The sample lists some 140,000 clones; about four fifths were seen once. Material: peripheral blood. The receptor set was obtained from a man at least 80 years old with acute or convalescent COVID-19.

This chain uses TRBV5-6 with TRBJ1-2, with a possible D match to TRBD1 (5 bases). Trimming pared 5 bases from V and 4 bases from J, leaving 12 bases between. CDR3 length: 13 residues. The germline gives CDR1 SGHDT, CDR2 YYEEEE. This CDR3 reads CASSPGLSYGYTF. The CDR3 bases are TGTGCCAGCAGTCCAGGGTTAAGCTATGGCTACACCTTC.

This clone occurred a few times. J is TRBJ2-3 and V is TRBV30, with TRBD2 matching 8 bases. The CDR3 sequence is 14 residues long. Per germline, CDR1 GTSNPN and CDR2 SVGIG (reference sequence). After removal of 3 bases from V and 3 bases from J, the junction contained 5 bases not matched to a gene. CDR3: CAWRGLVVTDTQYF. The CDR3 DNA sequence: TGTGCCTGGAGGGGACTAGTGGTTACAGATACGCAGTATTTT.

V gene TRBV6-6 combines with J gene TRBJ2-1; 8 bases fit TRBD2. The CDR3 is 16 amino acids. CDR1 is MNHNY and CDR2 is SVGAGI in the germline V gene (reference sequence). V gave up 5 bases and J gave up 7 bases; unmatched junction bases: 13. The CDR3 DNA follows: TGTGCCAGCAGTGGGGGAGGGGCGACTAGCGAGAATGAGCAGTTCTTC. This sequence encodes CASSGGGATSENEQFF.

This clone was detected only once. V is TRBV7-2 and J is TRBJ2-3; TRBD1 matches at 7 bases. This CDR3 has 13 residues. With V trimmed by 6 bases and J by 5 bases, 5 bases remained unmatched. Looked up from germline, CDR1 is SGHTA and CDR2 is FQGNSA. The CDR3 sequence: CASRPQGRDTQYF. CDR3 sequence (DNA): TGTGCCAGCAGACCACAGGGGAGAGATACGCAGTATTTT.

This clone has a single count. This rearrangement joins TRBV4-3 to TRBJ1-4, with 9 bases that match TRBD1. The ends lost 0 bases at V and 15 bases at J; junction bases unmatched: 11. The CDR3 runs 15 residues. Germline V CDR1 and CDR2: LGHNA, YSLEER. The CDR3 here is CASSQDRTGADLVFF. DNA for the CDR3: TGCGCCAGCAGCCAAGACCGGACAGGGGCAGATTTGGTGTTTTTT.

This clone was detected many times. Other DNA sequences in the same sample also yield this CDR3. V usage is TRBV19 and J usage is TRBJ1-1, with D perhaps matching TRBD1 (6 bases). Trimming took off 3 bases at V and 1 base at J, with 9 bases between the two ends. CDR1 is LNHDA and CDR2 is SQIVND in the germline V gene (reference sequence). The CDR3 has 14 amino acids. CDR3 residues: CASSIGGANTEAFF. For the CDR3, the DNA is TGTGCCAGTAGTATCGGGGGGGCGAACACTGAAGCTTTCTTT.

The CDR3 loop is CAISARGTGSGANVLTF. DNA for the CDR3: TGTGCCATCAGTGCCCGAGGGACAGGCTCTGGGGCCAACGTCCTGACTTTC. This chain connects TRBV10-3 to TRBJ2-6; 8 bases are shared with TRBD1. The CDR3 runs to 17 residues. Germline lookup yields CDR1 ENHRY and CDR2 SYGVKD. The junction had 5 bases not matched to a gene; V was cut back by 4 bases and J by 0 bases.

The sample holds a few counts of this clone. The chain has TRBV18 and TRBJ1-5; no firm D call. The CDR3 is 13 amino acids. Germline lookup yields CDR1 KGHSH and CDR2 LQKENI. V was cut by 10 bases and J by 0 bases, with 10 bases left in between. DNA for the CDR3: TGTGCCACCACCACTAATAGCAATCAGCCCCAGCATTTT. It encodes CATTTNSNQPQHF.

The CDR3 DNA is TGTGCCAGCAGCACACTAGGGGGGGCCCGACCCCTTCACGAGCAGTACTTC. The encoded protein is CASSTLGGARPLHEQYF. V usage is TRBV7-8 and J usage is TRBJ2-7, with D possibly matching TRBD2 (7 bases). The CDR3 is 17 residues long. V lost 5 bases and J lost 5, with 25 bases in between. The V gene's germline CDR1 is SGHVS and CDR2 FQNEAQ.

The chain links TRBV28 to TRBJ2-5; maybe TRBD1 (6 bases). Germline values: CDR1 MDHEN, CDR2 SYDVKM. The CDR3 contains 14 residues. V shed 8 bases and J shed 5 bases, with 18 bases lying between them. For the CDR3, the DNA is TGTGCCAGCGGGAACAGGGTAAGGGAGGAGACCCAGTACTTC. This translates into CASGNRVREETQYF. The full variable domain, rest sourced from reference TRBV28 and TRBJ2-5, is DVKVTQSSRYLVKRTGEKVFLECVQDMDHENMFWYRQDPGLGLRLIYFSYDVKMKEKGDIPEGYSVSREKKERFSLILESASTNQTSMYLCASGNRVREETQYFGPGTRLLVL.

In regard to this clone: Additional DNA sequences in this sample encode the identical CDR3. J is TRBJ1-1 and V is TRBV2; 7 nucleotides agree with TRBD1. The V segment lost 5 bases and the J segment 1 base; nucleotides outside the gene matches: 1. Germline V gene data show CDR1 as SNHLY and CDR2 as FYNNEI. This CDR3 contains 13 residues. The chain's CDR3 is CASSRQGNTEAFF. The DNA for the CDR3 is TGTGCCAGCAGTAGACAGGGGAACACTGAAGCTTTCTTT.

V usage is TRBV5-4 and J usage is TRBJ1-3, with D uncertain. This CDR3 comprises 15 residues. Germline loops: CDR1 SGHNT, CDR2 YYREEE (reference sequence). Deletions cut 4 bases from V and 3 bases from J, with 14 bases between. For the CDR3, the DNA is TGTGCCAGCAGCCCGGGCCTCGGGGATGGAAACACCATATATTTT. This sequence encodes CASSPGLGDGNTIYF.

A single count supports this clone. The J gene is TRBJ2-7, the V gene TRBV6-5, with D tentatively TRBD1 (6 bases). Looked up from germline, CDR1 is MNHEY and CDR2 is SVGAGI. CDR3 length: 14 amino acids. The ends were cut back, 6 bases at V and 2 bases at J, with 14 bases in the middle. In DNA form, the CDR3 reads TGTGCCAGCAGCATCCAGGGGCCGACCTACGAGCAGTACTTC. Protein product: CASSIQGPTYEQYF.

V usage is TRBV9 and J usage is TRBJ2-1; 7 bases map to TRBD1. The CDR3 is 15 amino acids. CDR1 is SGDLS and CDR2 is YYNGEE in the germline V gene. The V gene end was trimmed by 0 bases and the J gene end by 2 bases; junction bases not matched to a gene: 2. DNA for the CDR3: TGTGCCAGCAGCGTAGGGCAGGGGGCCTACAATGAGCAGTTCTTC. The encoded protein is CASSVGQGAYNEQFF.

This clone has ten or more counts. The rearrangement uses TRBV7-2 and TRBJ1-4; D gene unclear. Germline V gene lookup returns CDR1 SGHTA and CDR2 FQGNSA. This CDR3 contains 15 residues. V lost 3 bases, J lost 4 bases, and 12 bases lay in between. CDR3 sequence reads: CASSLQIGGNEKLFF. The CDR3 DNA reads TGTGCCAGCAGCTTGCAAATAGGCGGTAATGAAAAACTGTTTTTT.

This clone was seen a few times. CDR3 nucleotides: TGTGCCAGCTCACCCTCGACAGGGGGGCACACTGAAGCTTTCTTT. Protein sequence: CASSPSTGGHTEAFF. V usage is TRBV18 and J usage is TRBJ1-1; 9 nucleotides agree with TRBD1. There are 15 residues in the CDR3. Germline V CDR1 and CDR2: KGHSH, LQKENI. V was clipped by 3 bases and J by 3 bases; unmatched bases: 5.

The chain joins TRBV5-1 to TRBJ1-5; 8 nucleotides align to TRBD1. The CDR3 sequence is 15 residues long. Germline CDR1 SGHRS, CDR2 YFSETQ. Losses at the gene ends were 4 bases for V and 4 bases for J; bases not matched to a gene: 7. CDR3 in DNA: TGCGCCAGCAGCGCGACCACAGGGGGGAATCAGCCCCAGCATTTT. This gives the protein CASSATTGGNQPQHF.

This clone appeared a single time. This chain links TRBV7-2 with TRBJ1-1, with D hard to call. V lost 4 bases to trimming and J lost 1 base, with 10 bases between them. The CDR3 has 14 amino acids. CDR1 is SGHTA and CDR2 is FQGNSA in the germline V gene. CDR3 amino acids: CASSSVRGNTEAFF. The CDR3 bases are TGTGCCAGCAGCTCCGTCCGGGGGAACACTGAAGCTTTCTTT.

V gene TRBV28 combines with J gene TRBJ2-7; 7 nucleotides match TRBD1. Germline CDR1 reads MDHEN; CDR2 reads SYDVKM. V lost 6 bases and J lost 3; bases outside the gene matches: 8. The CDR3 spans 14 residues. The DNA of the CDR3 is TGTGCCAGCAGCCTTTCGGGACAGAACTACGAGCAGTACTTC. Its translation: CASSLSGQNYEQYF.

The chain combines TRBV2 with TRBJ2-3, with 8 bases fitting TRBD1. Losses at the gene ends were 5 bases for V and 2 bases for J; bases not matched to a gene: 6. The CDR3 runs 15 residues. CDR1 is SNHLY, CDR2 FYNNEI, per germline. DNA for the CDR3: TGTGCCAGCAGTCAGACAGGGGTCTTCACAGATACGCAGTATTTT. Translation gives CASSQTGVFTDTQYF.

This chain links TRBV6-4 with TRBJ1-1; a possible D gene is TRBD1 (6 bases). Trimming pared 2 bases from V and 5 bases from J, leaving 12 bases between. CDR1 and CDR2 (germline): MRHNA, SNTAGT. This CDR3 comprises 14 residues. The CDR3, as DNA: TGTGCCAGCAGTGACAGAGACAGGTCGACTGAAGCTTTCTTT. It encodes CASSDRDRSTEAFF.

V is TRBV6-2 or TRBV6-3 and J is TRBJ1-5; no firm D call. The CDR3 is 13 amino acids. Germline assignment: CDR1 MNHEY and CDR2 SVGEGT. Between the trimmed V and J ends, which lost 3 bases and 3 bases, there was a span of 6 bases. CDR3 region: CASSYAYNQPQHF. The CDR3 nucleotides are TGTGCCAGCAGTTATGCCTACAATCAGCCCCAGCATTTT.

This clone was detected ten times or more. The chain carries TRBV6-1 and TRBJ2-7, with 7 bases lining up with TRBD1. Germline CDR1 and CDR2: MNHNS and SASEGT. The V gene end was trimmed by 3 bases and the J gene end by 2 bases; junction bases not matched to a gene: 4. This CDR3 contains 14 residues. The CDR3 spells CASSDPTGTYEQYF. The CDR3 nucleotides read TGTGCCAGCAGTGACCCGACAGGGACCTACGAGCAGTACTTC.

The chain has TRBV7-8 and TRBJ2-5; 7 positions match TRBD2. J gave up 2 bases and V 5 bases, and 5 bases lay outside the gene matches. Germline V gene sequence: CDR1 SGHVS, CDR2 FQNEAQ. The length of the CDR3 is 14 residues. DNA of the CDR3: TGTGCCAGCAGCAGGCTAGCGGTTCAAGAGACCCAGTACTTC. Its protein product is CASSRLAVQETQYF.

The V call is TRBV5-1, the J call TRBJ1-6; no definite D call. V was shortened by 0 bases and J by 6 bases, with 10 bases between the two germline ends. Germline V gene sequence: CDR1 SGHRS, CDR2 YFSETQ. The CDR3 is 15 amino acids. The CDR3 loop reads CASSLATTGNSPLHF. The CDR3 nucleotides read TGCGCCAGCAGCTTGGCCACGACTGGTAATTCACCCCTCCACTTT.

The chain combines TRBV7-2 with TRBJ1-4, with a weak D call TRBD1 (6 bases). V lost 5 bases and J 4 bases, leaving 17 bases between the germline ends. Germline CDR1 is SGHTA and CDR2 is FQGNSA. CDR3 size: 16 residues. DNA for the CDR3: TGTGCCAGCAGCATACAGACGGACAGCCTTAATGAAAAACTGTTTTTT. This encodes CASSIQTDSLNEKLFF.

The V call is TRBV9, the J call TRBJ1-5; D is unclear. V lost 4 bases and J 1 base, leaving 12 bases between the germline ends. Germline-derived CDR1 and CDR2 are SGDLS and YYNGEE. The CDR3 contains 15 residues. In DNA, the CDR3 is TGTGCCAGCAGCACTGACGGACTCAGCAATCAGCCCCAGCATTTT. It specifies CASSTDGLSNQPQHF.

V is TRBV9 and J is TRBJ2-7; 10 bases agree with TRBD2. The CDR3 runs 15 residues. Germline V gene sequence: CDR1 SGDLS, CDR2 YYNGEE. With 3 bases clipped from V and 0 bases from J, the junction kept 3 bases outside the gene matches. The CDR3 nucleotides read TGTGCCAGCAGCGCCCTAGCGGGGGACTCCTACGAGCAGTACTTC. Translating it yields CASSALAGDSYEQYF.

This clone occurred once. The chain carries TRBV10-3 and TRBJ2-3; D remains ambiguous. There are 12 residues in the CDR3. The V gene's germline CDR1 is ENHRY and CDR2 SYGVKD. Trimming cost V 0 bases and J 6 bases, with 4 bases left between them. Written as DNA, the CDR3 is TGTGCCATCAGTGAGTCTCCGGATACGCAGTATTTT. Encoded protein: CAISESPDTQYF.